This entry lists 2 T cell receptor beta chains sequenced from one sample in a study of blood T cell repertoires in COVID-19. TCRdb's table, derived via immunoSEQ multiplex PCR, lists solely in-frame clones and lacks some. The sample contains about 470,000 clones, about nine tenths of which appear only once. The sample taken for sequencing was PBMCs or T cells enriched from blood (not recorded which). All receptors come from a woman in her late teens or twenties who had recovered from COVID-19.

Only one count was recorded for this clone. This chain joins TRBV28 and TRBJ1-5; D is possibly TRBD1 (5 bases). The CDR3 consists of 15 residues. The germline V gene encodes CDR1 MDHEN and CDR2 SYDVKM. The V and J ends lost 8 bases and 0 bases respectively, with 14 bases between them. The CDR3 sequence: CASRNGGDSNQPQHF. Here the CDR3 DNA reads TGTGCCAGCCGGAACGGGGGGGATAGCAATCAGCCCCAGCATTTT.

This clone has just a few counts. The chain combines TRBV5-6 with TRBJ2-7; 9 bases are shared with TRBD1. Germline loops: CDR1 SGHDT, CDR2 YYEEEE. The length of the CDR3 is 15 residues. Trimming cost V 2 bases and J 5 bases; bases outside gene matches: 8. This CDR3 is CASSFSTGTGHEQYF. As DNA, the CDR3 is TGTGCCAGCAGCTTCAGTACCGGGACAGGGCACGAGCAGTACTTC.